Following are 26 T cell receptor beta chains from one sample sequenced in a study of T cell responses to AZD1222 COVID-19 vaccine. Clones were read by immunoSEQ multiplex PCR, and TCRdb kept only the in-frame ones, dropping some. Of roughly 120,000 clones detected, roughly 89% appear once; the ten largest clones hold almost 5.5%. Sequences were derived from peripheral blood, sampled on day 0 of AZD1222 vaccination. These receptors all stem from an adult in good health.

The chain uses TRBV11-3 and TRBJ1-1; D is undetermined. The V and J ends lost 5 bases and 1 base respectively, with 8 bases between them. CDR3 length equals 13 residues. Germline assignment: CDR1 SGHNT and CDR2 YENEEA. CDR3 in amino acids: CASSQAGNTEAFF. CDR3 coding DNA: TGTGCCAGCAGCCAAGCAGGGAACACTGAAGCTTTCTTT.

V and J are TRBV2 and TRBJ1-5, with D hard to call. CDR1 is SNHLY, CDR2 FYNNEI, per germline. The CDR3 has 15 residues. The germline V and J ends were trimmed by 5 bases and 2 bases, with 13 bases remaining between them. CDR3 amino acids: CASSSNQVRNQPQHF. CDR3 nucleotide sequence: TGTGCCAGCAGTAGCAATCAGGTTCGCAATCAGCCCCAGCATTTT. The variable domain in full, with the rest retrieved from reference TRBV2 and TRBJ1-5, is EPEVTQTPSHQVTQMGQEVILRCVPISNHLYFYWYRQILGQKVEFLVSFYNNEISEKSEIFDDQFSVERPDGSNFTLKIRSTKLEDSAMYFCASSSNQVRNQPQHFGDGTRLSIL.

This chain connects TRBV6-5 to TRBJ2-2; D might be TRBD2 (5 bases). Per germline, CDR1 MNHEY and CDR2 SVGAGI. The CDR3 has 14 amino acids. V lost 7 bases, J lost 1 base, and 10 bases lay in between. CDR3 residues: CASKLDWNTGELFF. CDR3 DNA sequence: TGTGCCAGCAAACTGGACTGGAACACCGGGGAGCTGTTTTTT.

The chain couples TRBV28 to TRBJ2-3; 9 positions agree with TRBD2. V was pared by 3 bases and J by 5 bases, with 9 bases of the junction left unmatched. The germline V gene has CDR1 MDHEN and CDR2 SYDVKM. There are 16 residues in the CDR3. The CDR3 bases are TGTGCCAGCAGTTTTTATTTCTCTAGCGGGGAAGATACGCAGTATTTT. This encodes CASSFYFSSGEDTQYF.

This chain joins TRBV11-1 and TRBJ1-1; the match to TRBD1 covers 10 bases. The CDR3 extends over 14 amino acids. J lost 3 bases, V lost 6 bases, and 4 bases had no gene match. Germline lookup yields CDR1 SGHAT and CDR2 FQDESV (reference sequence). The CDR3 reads CASSRDRGYTEAFF. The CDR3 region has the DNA TGTGCCAGCAGTCGGGACAGGGGCTACACTGAAGCTTTCTTT. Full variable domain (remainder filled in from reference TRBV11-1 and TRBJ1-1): EAEVAQSPRYKITEKSQAVAFWCDPISGHATLYWYRQILGQGPELLVQFQDESVVDDSQLPKDRFSAERLKGVDSTLKIQPAELGDSAMYLCASSRDRGYTEAFFGQGTRLTVV.

CDR3 nucleotides: TGTGCCAGCAGCCTTACCGACCGGTTCGCTGGAAACACCATATATTTT. It yields the protein CASSLTDRFAGNTIYF. The chain joins TRBV14 to TRBJ1-3; D unclear. CDR1 and CDR2 (germline): SGHDN, FVKESK. V was shortened by 4 bases and J by 2 bases, with 15 bases between the two germline ends. This CDR3 spans 16 amino acids.

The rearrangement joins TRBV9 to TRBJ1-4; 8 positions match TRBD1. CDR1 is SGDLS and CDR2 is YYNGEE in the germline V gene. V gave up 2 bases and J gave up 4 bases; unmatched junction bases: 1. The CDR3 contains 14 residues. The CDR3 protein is CASSVGQGNEKLFF. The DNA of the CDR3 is TGTGCCAGCAGCGTTGGACAGGGTAATGAAAAACTGTTTTTT. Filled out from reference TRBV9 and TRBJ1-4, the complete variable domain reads DSGVTQTPKHLITATGQRVTLRCSPRSGDLSVYWYQQSLDQGLQFLIQYYNGEERAKGNILERFSAQQFPDLHSELNLSSLELGDSALYFCASSVGQGNEKLFFGSGTQLSVL.

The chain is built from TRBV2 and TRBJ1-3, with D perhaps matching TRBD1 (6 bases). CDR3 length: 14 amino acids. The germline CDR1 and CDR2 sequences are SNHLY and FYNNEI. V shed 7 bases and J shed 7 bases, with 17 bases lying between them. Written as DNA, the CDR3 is TGTGCCAGCACTCGTGAGACAGGCATTAACACCATATATTTT. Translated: CASTRETGINTIYF.

The DNA of the CDR3 is TGTGCCTGGAGTAGGACAGGGTCAGCAAACACCATATATTTT. It is translated as CAWSRTGSANTIYF. The chain links TRBV30 to TRBJ1-3; the match to TRBD1 covers 8 bases. CDR1 and CDR2 from the germline V gene are GTSNPN and SVGIG (reference sequence). This CDR3 has 14 amino acids. V was clipped by 2 bases and J by 6 bases; unmatched bases: 6.

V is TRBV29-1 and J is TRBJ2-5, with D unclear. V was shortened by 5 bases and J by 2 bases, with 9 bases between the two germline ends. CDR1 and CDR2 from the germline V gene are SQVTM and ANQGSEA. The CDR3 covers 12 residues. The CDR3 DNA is TGCAGCGTTAGGGCTTTTCAAGAGACCCAGTACTTC. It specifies CSVRAFQETQYF.

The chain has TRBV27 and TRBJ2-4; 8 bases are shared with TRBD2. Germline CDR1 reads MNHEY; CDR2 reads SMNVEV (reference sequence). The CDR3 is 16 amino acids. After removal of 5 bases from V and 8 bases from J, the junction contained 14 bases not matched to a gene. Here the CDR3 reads CASSKEARPAGDIQYF. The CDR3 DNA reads TGTGCCAGCAGTAAGGAAGCGAGGCCAGCGGGAGACATTCAGTACTTC.

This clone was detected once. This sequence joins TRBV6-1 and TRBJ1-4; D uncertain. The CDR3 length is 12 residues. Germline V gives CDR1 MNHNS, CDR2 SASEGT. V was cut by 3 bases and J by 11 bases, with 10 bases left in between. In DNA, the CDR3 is TGTGCCAGCAGTGAGGAAGGGAATAAACTGTTTTTT. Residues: CASSEEGNKLFF.

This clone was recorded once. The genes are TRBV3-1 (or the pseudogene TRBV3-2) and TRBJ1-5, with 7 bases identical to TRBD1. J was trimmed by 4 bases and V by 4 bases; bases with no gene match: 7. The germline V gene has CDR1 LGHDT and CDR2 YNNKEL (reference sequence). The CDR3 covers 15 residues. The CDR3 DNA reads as TGTGCCAGCAGCCGATCCCAGGGGGGGAATCAGCCCCAGCATTTT. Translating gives CASSRSQGGNQPQHF.

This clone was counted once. CDR3 amino acids: CASSPRQATDTQYF. The DNA of the CDR3 is TGTGCCAGCTCACCACGCCAGGCCACAGATACGCAGTATTTT. The V call is TRBV18, the J call TRBJ2-3, with D uncertain. The CDR3 extends over 14 amino acids. Germline V gene data show CDR1 as KGHSH and CDR2 as LQKENI. V dropped 1 base and J dropped 2 bases, with 7 bases sitting between them.

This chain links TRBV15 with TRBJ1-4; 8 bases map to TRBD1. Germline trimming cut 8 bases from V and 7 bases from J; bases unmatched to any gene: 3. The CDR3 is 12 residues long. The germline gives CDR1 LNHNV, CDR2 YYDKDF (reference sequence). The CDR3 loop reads CATGQGGEKLFF. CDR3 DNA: TGTGCCACCGGACAGGGAGGTGAAAAACTGTTTTTT. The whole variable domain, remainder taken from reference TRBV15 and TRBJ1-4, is DAMVIQNPRYQVTQFGKPVTLSCSQTLNHNVMYWYQQKSSQAPKLLFHYYDKDFNNEADTPDNFQSRRPNTSFCFLDIRSPGLGDTAMYLCATGQGGEKLFFGSGTQLSVL.

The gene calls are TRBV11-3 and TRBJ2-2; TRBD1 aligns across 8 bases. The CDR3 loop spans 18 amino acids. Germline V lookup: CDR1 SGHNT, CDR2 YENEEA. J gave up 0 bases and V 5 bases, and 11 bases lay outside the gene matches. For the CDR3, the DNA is TGTGCCAGCAGCCTCGGGACAGGCCCCTCCGCGAACACCGGGGAGCTGTTTTTT. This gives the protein CASSLGTGPSANTGELFF.

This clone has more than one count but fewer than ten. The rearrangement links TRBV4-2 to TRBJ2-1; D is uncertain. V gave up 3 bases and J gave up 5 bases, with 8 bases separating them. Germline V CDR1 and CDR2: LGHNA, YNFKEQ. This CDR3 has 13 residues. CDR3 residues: CASSQKVHNEQFF. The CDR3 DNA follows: TGTGCCAGCAGCCAGAAGGTGCACAATGAGCAGTTCTTC.

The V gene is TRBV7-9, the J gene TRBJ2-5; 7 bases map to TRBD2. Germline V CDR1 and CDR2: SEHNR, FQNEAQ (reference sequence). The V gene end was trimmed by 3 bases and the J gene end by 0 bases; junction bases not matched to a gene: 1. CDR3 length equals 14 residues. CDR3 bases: TGTGCCAGCAGCTTCAGCGGGAACCAAGAGACCCAGTACTTC. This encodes CASSFSGNQETQYF.

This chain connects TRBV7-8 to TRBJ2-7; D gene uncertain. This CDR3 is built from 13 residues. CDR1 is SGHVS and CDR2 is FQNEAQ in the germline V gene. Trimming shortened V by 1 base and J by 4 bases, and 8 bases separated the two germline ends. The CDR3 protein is CASSLEIAYEQYF. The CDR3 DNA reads TGTGCCAGCAGCTTAGAGATAGCTTACGAGCAGTACTTC.

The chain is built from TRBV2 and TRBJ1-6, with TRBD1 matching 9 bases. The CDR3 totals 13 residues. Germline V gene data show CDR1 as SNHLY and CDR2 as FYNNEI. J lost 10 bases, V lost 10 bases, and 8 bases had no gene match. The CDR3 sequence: CATTRDRESPLHF. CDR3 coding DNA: TGTGCCACCACCCGGGACAGGGAATCACCCCTCCACTTT.

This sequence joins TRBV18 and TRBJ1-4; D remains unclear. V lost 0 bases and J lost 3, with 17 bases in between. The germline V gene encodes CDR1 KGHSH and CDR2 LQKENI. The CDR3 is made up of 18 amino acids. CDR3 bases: TGTGCCAGCTCACCACCTCCCGCTTTGACCAGCCCTAATGAAAAACTGTTTTTT. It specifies CASSPPPALTSPNEKLFF.

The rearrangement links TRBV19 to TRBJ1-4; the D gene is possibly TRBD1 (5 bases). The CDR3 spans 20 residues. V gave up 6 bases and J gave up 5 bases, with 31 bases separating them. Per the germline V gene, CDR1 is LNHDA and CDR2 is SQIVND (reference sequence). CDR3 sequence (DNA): TGTGCCAGTAGCTCCATCCGGGGCGCACCGAAGGCCGGCCCAAATGAAAAACTGTTTTTT. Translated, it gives CASSSIRGAPKAGPNEKLFF.

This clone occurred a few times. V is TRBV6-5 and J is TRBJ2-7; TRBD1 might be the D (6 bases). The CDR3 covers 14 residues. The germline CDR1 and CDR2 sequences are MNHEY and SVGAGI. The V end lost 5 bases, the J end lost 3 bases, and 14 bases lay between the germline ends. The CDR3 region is CASSKSPDSYEQYF. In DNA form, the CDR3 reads TGTGCCAGCAGTAAATCTCCGGACAGCTACGAGCAGTACTTC.

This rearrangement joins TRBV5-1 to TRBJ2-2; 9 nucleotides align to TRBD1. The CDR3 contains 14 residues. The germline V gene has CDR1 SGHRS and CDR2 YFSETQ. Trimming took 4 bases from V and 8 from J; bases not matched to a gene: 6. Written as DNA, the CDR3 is TGCGCCAGCAGCGCGGACAGGGGAGAAGGGGAGCTGTTTTTT. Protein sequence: CASSADRGEGELFF.

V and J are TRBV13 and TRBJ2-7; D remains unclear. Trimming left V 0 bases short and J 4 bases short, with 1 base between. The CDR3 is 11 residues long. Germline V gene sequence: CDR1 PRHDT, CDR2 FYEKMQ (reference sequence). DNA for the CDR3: TGTGCCAGCAGCTTAGGTTACGAGCAGTACTTC. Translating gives CASSLGYEQYF.

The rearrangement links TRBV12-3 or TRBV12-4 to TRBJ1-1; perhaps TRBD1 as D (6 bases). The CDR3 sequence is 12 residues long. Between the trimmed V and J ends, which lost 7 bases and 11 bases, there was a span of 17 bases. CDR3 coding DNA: TGTGCCAGCACCAAGACAGGCTCATCTGCTTTCTTT. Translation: CASTKTGSSAFF.